These T cell receptor beta chains were read from a single sample in a study of CD4 T cell repertoires in COVID-19. Here immunoSEQ multiplex PCR was the method, and the copy in TCRdb shows in-frame clones only, minus some. The data contain approximately 79,000 clones, 83% of them singletons. Sequenced here: CD4+ T cells from peripheral blood, sampled after recovery from COVID-19. The receptors come from a human donor who had COVID-19. The CDR3 runs from the conserved cysteine through the conserved F or W. A D gene is named only where the DNA matches it firmly. Where a row states a size, it is once, few, many or the class of an expanded clone; other rows omit it.

clone_size: NA
j_call: TRBJ2-2
v_call: TRBV10-3
d_call: TRBD2
cdr3_aa: CAISIAGGGTGELFF
cdr3_nt: TGTGCCATCAGTATAGCGGGAGGAGGAACCGGGGAGCTGTTTTTT

clone_size: NA
j_call: TRBJ1-4
v_call: TRBV12-3/TRBV12-4
d_call: NA
cdr3_aa: CASSLPGSELFF
cdr3_nt: TGTGCCAGCAGTTTACCAGGGTCGGAACTGTTTTTT

clone_size: NA
j_call: TRBJ2-1
v_call: TRBV2
d_call: TRBD2
cdr3_aa: CASTARGGAGLNEQFF
cdr3_nt: TGTGCCAGCACCGCCCGCGGGGGGGCGGGGCTAAATGAGCAGTTCTTC

clone_size: NA
j_call: TRBJ1-1
v_call: TRBV5-1
d_call: NA
cdr3_aa: CASSLARRNTEAFF
cdr3_nt: TGCGCCAGCAGCTTAGCACGGAGGAACACTGAAGCTTTCTTT

clone_size: NA
j_call: TRBJ1-4
v_call: TRBV15
d_call: NA
cdr3_aa: CATSRDRGFGGLPNEKLFF
cdr3_nt: TGTGCCACCAGCAGAGATCGGGGGTTTGGGGGGCTGCCTAATGAAAAACTGTTTTTT

clone_size: NA
j_call: TRBJ2-7
v_call: TRBV11-2
d_call: NA
cdr3_aa: CASSLVEYEQYF
cdr3_nt: TGTGCCAGCAGCTTAGTGGAATACGAGCAGTACTTC

clone_size: NA
j_call: TRBJ2-2
v_call: TRBV7-9
d_call: TRBD2
cdr3_aa: CASSPGLALLNTGELFF
cdr3_nt: TGTGCCAGCAGCCCAGGACTAGCCCTACTCAACACCGGGGAGCTGTTTTTT

clone_size: NA
j_call: TRBJ1-1
v_call: TRBV7-9
d_call: NA
cdr3_aa: CASSLGWGNTEAFF
cdr3_nt: TGTGCCAGCAGCTTAGGTTGGGGGAACACTGAAGCTTTCTTT

clone_size: few
j_call: TRBJ1-2
v_call: TRBV5-4
d_call: NA
cdr3_aa: CASSRLDRTYGYTF
cdr3_nt: TGTGCCAGCAGCCGCCTCGACAGGACCTATGGCTACACCTTC

clone_size: NA
j_call: TRBJ2-5
v_call: TRBV12-3/TRBV12-4
d_call: NA
cdr3_aa: CASSLGGQETQYF
cdr3_nt: TGTGCCAGCAGTTTGGGAGGCCAAGAGACCCAGTACTTC

clone_size: NA
j_call: TRBJ2-1
v_call: TRBV7-3
d_call: NA
cdr3_aa: CASSLTGDNEQFF
cdr3_nt: TGTGCCAGCAGCTTAACCGGGGACAATGAGCAGTTCTTC

clone_size: NA
j_call: TRBJ1-1
v_call: TRBV19
d_call: TRBD1
cdr3_aa: CASSGQALEAFF
cdr3_nt: TGTGCCAGTAGTGGACAGGCCCTTGAAGCTTTCTTT

clone_size: NA
j_call: TRBJ1-1
v_call: TRBV25-1
d_call: NA
cdr3_aa: CASRMNTEAFF
cdr3_nt: TGTGCCAGCAGGATGAACACTGAAGCTTTCTTT

clone_size: NA
j_call: TRBJ2-3
v_call: TRBV7-9
d_call: TRBD2
cdr3_aa: CASSSSGTSGSGQYF
cdr3_nt: TGTGCCAGCAGCTCGTCCGGGACTAGCGGGAGTGGGCAGTATTTT

clone_size: NA
j_call: TRBJ2-3
v_call: TRBV5-1
d_call: NA
cdr3_aa: CASSRAGESDTQYF
cdr3_nt: TGCGCCAGCAGTAGGGCAGGGGAATCGGATACGCAGTATTTT

clone_size: NA
j_call: TRBJ1-2
v_call: TRBV5-4
d_call: TRBD1
cdr3_aa: CASSWDRVDSYTF
cdr3_nt: TGTGCCAGCAGCTGGGACAGGGTAGATAGCTACACCTTC

clone_size: once
j_call: TRBJ2-3
v_call: TRBV24-1
d_call: TRBD2
cdr3_aa: CATSDSKLAGRSTDTQYF
cdr3_nt: TGTGCCACCAGTGACTCCAAATTAGCGGGGAGAAGCACAGATACGCAGTATTTT

clone_size: NA
j_call: TRBJ2-7
v_call: TRBV29-1
d_call: NA
cdr3_aa: CSVARVGEQYF
cdr3_nt: TGCAGCGTTGCAAGGGTGGGCGAGCAGTACTTC

clone_size: once
j_call: TRBJ1-1
v_call: TRBV20-1
d_call: NA
cdr3_aa: CSAGRDIGAFF
cdr3_nt: TGCAGTGCGGGGCGGGACATAGGAGCTTTCTTT

clone_size: few
j_call: TRBJ1-5
v_call: TRBV2
d_call: NA
cdr3_aa: CASSEVGFDNQPQHF
cdr3_nt: TGTGCCAGCAGTGAAGTAGGGTTTGACAATCAGCCCCAGCATTTT

clone_size: NA
j_call: TRBJ1-1
v_call: TRBV19
d_call: NA
cdr3_aa: CASTAQGQVSEAFF
cdr3_nt: TGTGCCAGTACGGCGCAGGGGCAAGTTTCTGAAGCTTTCTTT

clone_size: NA
j_call: TRBJ2-1
v_call: TRBV28
d_call: NA
cdr3_aa: CASSPSGLGNEQFF
cdr3_nt: TGTGCCAGCAGTCCCTCCGGGCTAGGGAATGAGCAGTTCTTC

clone_size: NA
j_call: TRBJ1-6
v_call: TRBV30
d_call: NA
cdr3_aa: CAWRPVVNSPLHF
cdr3_nt: TGTGCCTGGCGGCCAGTGGTTAATTCACCCCTCCACTTT

clone_size: few
j_call: TRBJ2-7
v_call: TRBV28
d_call: TRBD1
cdr3_aa: CASSLSPGQGAMVSYEQYF
cdr3_nt: TGTGCCAGCAGTTTATCCCCGGGACAGGGGGCTATGGTTTCCTACGAGCAGTACTTC

clone_size: NA
j_call: TRBJ2-7
v_call: TRBV5-1
d_call: NA
cdr3_aa: CASSLSGRSTYEQYF
cdr3_nt: TGCGCCAGCAGCTTGTCCGGGAGATCGACCTACGAGCAGTACTTC

clone_size: NA
j_call: TRBJ2-7
v_call: TRBV5-1
d_call: TRBD1
cdr3_aa: CASSLIQGNEQYF
cdr3_nt: TGCGCCAGCAGCTTAATACAGGGGAACGAGCAGTACTTC

clone_size: NA
j_call: TRBJ1-5
v_call: TRBV18
d_call: TRBD1
cdr3_aa: CASSHDGQGDQPQHF
cdr3_nt: TGTGCCAGCTCCCACGATGGACAGGGGGATCAGCCCCAGCATTTT

clone_size: NA
j_call: TRBJ2-2
v_call: TRBV28
d_call: TRBD1
cdr3_aa: CASSLKTGGNTGELFF
cdr3_nt: TGTGCCAGCAGTCTCAAGACAGGGGGGAACACCGGGGAGCTGTTTTTT

clone_size: NA
j_call: TRBJ1-1
v_call: TRBV7-2
d_call: TRBD1
cdr3_aa: CASSLRDRTFMNTEAFF
cdr3_nt: TGTGCCAGCAGCTTAAGGGACAGAACCTTCATGAACACTGAAGCTTTCTTT

clone_size: NA
j_call: TRBJ2-2
v_call: TRBV5-4
d_call: NA
cdr3_aa: CASSSTGQATGELFF
cdr3_nt: TGTGCCAGCAGCTCCACGGGCCAGGCAACCGGGGAGCTGTTTTTT

clone_size: NA
j_call: TRBJ1-2
v_call: TRBV27
d_call: TRBD1
cdr3_aa: CASPVSGGQGRDGYTF
cdr3_nt: TGTGCCAGCCCAGTTTCGGGGGGACAGGGAAGGGATGGCTACACCTTC

clone_size: NA
j_call: TRBJ2-3
v_call: TRBV9
d_call: NA
cdr3_aa: CASSPRVGHTDTQYF
cdr3_nt: TGTGCCAGCAGCCCTCGGGTGGGGCACACAGATACGCAGTATTTT

clone_size: NA
j_call: TRBJ1-5
v_call: TRBV21-1
d_call: NA
cdr3_aa: CASSNETGNNQPQHF
cdr3_nt: TGTGCCAGCAGCAACGAGACAGGGAACAATCAGCCCCAGCATTTT

clone_size: once
j_call: TRBJ2-2
v_call: TRBV3-1/TRBV3-2
d_call: NA
cdr3_aa: CASSPLTANTGELFF
cdr3_nt: TGTGCCAGCAGCCCGCTGACAGCGAACACCGGGGAGCTGTTTTTT

clone_size: NA
j_call: TRBJ2-4
v_call: TRBV6-5
d_call: NA
cdr3_aa: CASRGTFNIQYF
cdr3_nt: TGTGCCAGCAGAGGAACTTTCAACATTCAGTACTTC

clone_size: NA
j_call: TRBJ1-1
v_call: TRBV6-5
d_call: NA
cdr3_aa: CASSPRGPGAFF
cdr3_nt: TGTGCCAGCAGCCCCAGGGGCCCTGGCGCTTTCTTT

clone_size: NA
j_call: TRBJ2-7
v_call: TRBV7-8
d_call: NA
cdr3_aa: CASSYEVGGPYEQYF
cdr3_nt: TGTGCCAGCAGCTACGAAGTTGGGGGACCCTACGAGCAGTACTTC

clone_size: NA
j_call: TRBJ2-7
v_call: TRBV5-4
d_call: NA
cdr3_aa: CASSSQSSYEQYF
cdr3_nt: TGTGCCAGCAGCTCACAGAGCTCCTACGAGCAGTACTTC

clone_size: once
j_call: TRBJ1-6
v_call: TRBV7-2
d_call: NA
cdr3_aa: CASSPDGRDNSPLHF
cdr3_nt: TGTGCCAGCAGCCCAGATGGGAGGGACAATTCACCCCTCCACTTT

clone_size: NA
j_call: TRBJ1-5
v_call: TRBV3-1/TRBV3-2
d_call: NA
cdr3_aa: CASSQDHWGRQPQHF
cdr3_nt: TGTGCCAGCAGCCAAGATCATTGGGGGCGTCAGCCCCAGCATTTT

clone_size: NA
j_call: TRBJ1-6
v_call: TRBV3-1/TRBV3-2
d_call: TRBD1
cdr3_aa: CASSQPGQGVGSPLHF
cdr3_nt: TGTGCCAGCAGCCAACCGGGACAGGGCGTCGGGTCACCCCTCCACTTT

clone_size: NA
j_call: TRBJ2-1
v_call: TRBV29-1
d_call: NA
cdr3_aa: CSVGTGYNEQFF
cdr3_nt: TGCAGCGTAGGGACGGGGTACAATGAGCAGTTCTTC

clone_size: once
j_call: TRBJ2-7
v_call: TRBV19
d_call: TRBD2
cdr3_aa: CASSMTGADLAGLVYEQYF
cdr3_nt: TGTGCCAGTAGTATGACAGGAGCTGACCTAGCGGGACTAGTCTACGAGCAGTACTTC

clone_size: NA
j_call: TRBJ2-1
v_call: TRBV2
d_call: TRBD1
cdr3_aa: CASSVLQGENEQFF
cdr3_nt: TGTGCCAGCAGTGTCCTACAGGGGGAGAATGAGCAGTTCTTC

clone_size: NA
j_call: TRBJ2-3
v_call: TRBV10-2
d_call: TRBD1
cdr3_aa: CASSESTRGQGDTQYF
cdr3_nt: TGCGCCAGCAGTGAGTCGACTCGAGGACAGGGGGATACGCAGTATTTT

clone_size: NA
j_call: TRBJ2-2
v_call: TRBV27
d_call: NA
cdr3_aa: CASGLAAGNTGELFF
cdr3_nt: TGTGCCAGCGGCCTGGCGGCGGGGAACACCGGGGAGCTGTTTTTT

clone_size: NA
j_call: TRBJ1-1
v_call: TRBV5-1
d_call: NA
cdr3_aa: CASSLEAVVVGTEAFF
cdr3_nt: TGCGCCAGCAGCTTGGAAGCTGTGGTCGTAGGCACTGAAGCTTTCTTT

clone_size: few
j_call: TRBJ1-5
v_call: TRBV21-1
d_call: NA
cdr3_aa: CASSKALWWDLGRHF
cdr3_nt: TGTGCCAGCAGCAAAGCGCTTTGGTGGGACCTTGGACGGCATTTT

clone_size: once
j_call: TRBJ2-1
v_call: TRBV5-1
d_call: NA
cdr3_aa: CASSSPDRERNEQFF
cdr3_nt: TGCGCCAGCAGCTCACCGGACAGAGAGCGCAATGAGCAGTTCTTC

clone_size: NA
j_call: TRBJ1-2
v_call: TRBV19
d_call: NA
cdr3_aa: CASSMGLTADGYTF
cdr3_nt: TGTGCCAGTAGTATGGGACTTACCGCGGATGGCTACACCTTC

clone_size: NA
j_call: TRBJ2-1
v_call: TRBV5-4
d_call: TRBD2
cdr3_aa: CASSQGTSGRGYNEQFF
cdr3_nt: TGTGCCAGCAGCCAGGGGACTAGCGGGAGGGGATACAATGAGCAGTTCTTC

clone_size: NA
j_call: TRBJ1-2
v_call: TRBV29-1
d_call: NA
cdr3_aa: CSVAGLSGYTF
cdr3_nt: TGCAGCGTTGCTGGTCTCAGTGGCTACACCTTC

clone_size: NA
j_call: TRBJ2-5
v_call: TRBV5-6
d_call: TRBD1
cdr3_aa: CASSSRGPETQYF
cdr3_nt: TGTGCCAGCAGCTCCAGGGGGCCGGAGACCCAGTACTTC